These T cell receptor beta chains were read from a single sample in a study of T cell changes during pregnancy in multiple sclerosis. TCRdb's copy holds only in-frame clones and misses some; the assay was immunoSEQ multiplex PCR. The repertoire holds around 97,000 clones, with roughly nine tenths as singletons. The sequenced sample was peripheral blood, obtained after pregnancy. The receptors come from a female donor with multiple sclerosis, enrolled in a pregnancy study. CDR3s include the opening cysteine and the closing phenylalanine or tryptophan. The order of the fields is CDR3 DNA, CDR3 protein, V gene, clone size, D gene, J gene. D genes are given only for firm matches. For some rows the clone size is stated as once, few or many, or as a class when expanded; others skip it.

cdr3_nt: TGTGCCAGCAGCGCTCTAGCGGGGGGGATCGATGAGCAGTTCTTC
cdr3_aa: CASSALAGGIDEQFF
v_call: TRBV9
clone_size: NA
d_call: TRBD2
j_call: TRBJ2-1

cdr3_nt: TGTGCCAGCAGCCCACGGACTAGCGGGAGGGCCAGCGAGCAGTTCTTC
cdr3_aa: CASSPRTSGRASEQFF
v_call: TRBV9
clone_size: NA
d_call: TRBD2
j_call: TRBJ2-1

cdr3_nt: TGTGCCAGCAGTGTTCACAGGGCGAACACCGGGGAGCTGTTTTTT
cdr3_aa: CASSVHRANTGELFF
v_call: TRBV27
clone_size: NA
d_call: NA
j_call: TRBJ2-2

cdr3_nt: TGTGCCAGCAGGGCGGACACTATGAAGGCTTTCTTT
cdr3_aa: CASRADTMKAFF
v_call: TRBV2
clone_size: NA
d_call: NA
j_call: TRBJ1-1

cdr3_nt: TGTGCCAGCAGAAGAACCAGCACCGGGGAGCTGTTTTTT
cdr3_aa: CASRRTSTGELFF
v_call: TRBV5-4
clone_size: few
d_call: NA
j_call: TRBJ2-2

cdr3_nt: TGTGCCACCGCGGGAGGGGCCAATCAGCCCCAGCATTTT
cdr3_aa: CATAGGANQPQHF
v_call: TRBV2
clone_size: NA
d_call: NA
j_call: TRBJ1-5

cdr3_nt: TGTGCCAGCAGTCCCACAGGACAGCCCCAGCATTTT
cdr3_aa: CASSPTGQPQHF
v_call: TRBV28
clone_size: few
d_call: NA
j_call: TRBJ1-5

cdr3_nt: TGCGCCAGCAGCTTGGAAGGGAGCTCCTACAATGAGCAGTTCTTC
cdr3_aa: CASSLEGSSYNEQFF
v_call: TRBV5-1
clone_size: NA
d_call: NA
j_call: TRBJ2-1

cdr3_nt: TGTGCCAGCAGTTCCTCCCCCCTATACGAGCAGTACTTC
cdr3_aa: CASSSSPLYEQYF
v_call: TRBV28
clone_size: NA
d_call: NA
j_call: TRBJ2-7

cdr3_nt: TGTGCCTGGAGTGGACTAGCGGGGCCAGGAGAGACCCAGTACTTC
cdr3_aa: CAWSGLAGPGETQYF
v_call: TRBV30
clone_size: NA
d_call: TRBD2
j_call: TRBJ2-5

cdr3_nt: TGTGCCAGCTCACCACATAACGGGGGAGTCTACAATGAGCAGTTCTTC
cdr3_aa: CASSPHNGGVYNEQFF
v_call: TRBV18
clone_size: NA
d_call: NA
j_call: TRBJ2-1

cdr3_nt: TGTGCCATCAGTGGGACAGCAGGGAACCAAGAGACCCAGTACTTC
cdr3_aa: CAISGTAGNQETQYF
v_call: TRBV10-3
clone_size: NA
d_call: NA
j_call: TRBJ2-5

cdr3_nt: TGTGCCAGCAGCTTCACGGGACAGGGGATCGATGGCTACACCTTC
cdr3_aa: CASSFTGQGIDGYTF
v_call: TRBV9
clone_size: NA
d_call: TRBD1
j_call: TRBJ1-2

cdr3_nt: TGTGCCAGCAGCTTGGTCTCCAGGGGGCTTAACGAGCAGTACTTC
cdr3_aa: CASSLVSRGLNEQYF
v_call: TRBV5-4
clone_size: NA
d_call: TRBD1
j_call: TRBJ2-7

cdr3_nt: TGTGCCAGCAGCCCTCAGCGGGGGGGTGACACCGGGGAGCTGTTTTTT
cdr3_aa: CASSPQRGGDTGELFF
v_call: TRBV5-4
clone_size: NA
d_call: TRBD2
j_call: TRBJ2-2

cdr3_nt: TGTGCCAGCAGCTTAGGGCCCGGAGGACTGTTTTTT
cdr3_aa: CASSLGPGGLFF
v_call: TRBV11-3
clone_size: NA
d_call: NA
j_call: TRBJ2-2

cdr3_nt: TGTGCCAGTAGTACCAGACAGGGGGCCAACGAAAAACTGTTTTTT
cdr3_aa: CASSTRQGANEKLFF
v_call: TRBV19
clone_size: once
d_call: TRBD1
j_call: TRBJ1-4

cdr3_nt: TGTGCCAGCAGCTTAGAGGGGGACGGTTATGAAAAACTGTTTTTT
cdr3_aa: CASSLEGDGYEKLFF
v_call: TRBV7-2
clone_size: NA
d_call: NA
j_call: TRBJ1-4

cdr3_nt: TGTGCCAGCAGCGTAGCTATTGGACTAGCGGACAATGAGCAGTTCTTC
cdr3_aa: CASSVAIGLADNEQFF
v_call: TRBV9
clone_size: NA
d_call: TRBD2
j_call: TRBJ2-1

cdr3_nt: TGTGCCAGTAGCCTGGAGTATATGGATGAGCAGTTCTTC
cdr3_aa: CASSLEYMDEQFF
v_call: TRBV19
clone_size: NA
d_call: NA
j_call: TRBJ2-1

cdr3_nt: TGTGCCAGCAGTCTTGGACAGGCTTTTATTGGCTACACCTTC
cdr3_aa: CASSLGQAFIGYTF
v_call: TRBV6-5
clone_size: NA
d_call: TRBD1
j_call: TRBJ1-2

cdr3_nt: TGCGCCAGCAGCCCTAGCCCCGATCAGCCCCAGCATTTT
cdr3_aa: CASSPSPDQPQHF
v_call: TRBV5-1
clone_size: NA
d_call: NA
j_call: TRBJ1-5

cdr3_nt: TGTGCCAGCAGCTCCCTGACTAGTCGGTTAACGGAGACCCAGTACTTC
cdr3_aa: CASSSLTSRLTETQYF
v_call: TRBV5-4
clone_size: NA
d_call: NA
j_call: TRBJ2-5

cdr3_nt: TGTGCCAGCAGCCCCGTATCGCGGGGGACGGGGGAGACCCAGTACTTC
cdr3_aa: CASSPVSRGTGETQYF
v_call: TRBV27
clone_size: NA
d_call: TRBD2
j_call: TRBJ2-5

cdr3_nt: TGTGCCAGCAGCTCCGACAGGGGCACCTACGAGCAGTACTTC
cdr3_aa: CASSSDRGTYEQYF
v_call: TRBV7-9
clone_size: once
d_call: TRBD1
j_call: TRBJ2-7

cdr3_nt: TGTGCCTGGACCCCCGGACTAGCGGGAGTTGGAGAGCAGTTCTTC
cdr3_aa: CAWTPGLAGVGEQFF
v_call: TRBV30
clone_size: NA
d_call: TRBD2
j_call: TRBJ2-1

cdr3_nt: TGCAGCGTTGCAGGGGTAGTAAATGAGCAGTTCTTC
cdr3_aa: CSVAGVVNEQFF
v_call: TRBV29-1
clone_size: NA
d_call: NA
j_call: TRBJ2-1